The 16 T cell receptor beta chains reported below all come from one sample, sequenced in a study of blood T cell repertoires in COVID-19 (dated by TCRdb to about 2020). Receptors were amplified or captured by the immunoSEQ multiplex PCR assay. TCRdb limited this immuneACCESS table to in-frame rearrangements with V and J called. A share of clones is missing; checked studies link under half to unresolved V genes, and the rest is unexplained. This sample holds 90,000 to 100,000 clones; about 85% were observed only once. The ten biggest clones cover roughly 12% of the sample. The source material was peripheral blood. The origin of the receptors is a human donor in a cohort sampled during active COVID-19.

V and J are TRBV6-2 or TRBV6-3 and TRBJ2-3; the D gene is possibly TRBD2 (6 bases). The length of the CDR3 is 17 residues. V was clipped by 0 bases and J by 4 bases, with 17 bases between them. Germline V gene lookup returns CDR1 MNHEY and CDR2 SVGEGT. CDR3 DNA: TGTGCCAGCAGTTACTCGAAGGCCAGCGGGCAAGCAGATACGCAGTATTTT. This gives the protein CASSYSKASGQADTQYF.

CDR3 loop: CASSLTGTRFNEQFF. The CDR3 nucleotides are TGTGCCAGCAGCTTAACCGGGACTAGGTTCAATGAGCAGTTCTTC. V and J are TRBV7-9 and TRBJ2-1; 8 positions agree with TRBD2. The CDR3 totals 15 residues. The germline V gene encodes CDR1 SEHNR and CDR2 FQNEAQ (reference sequence). The V segment lost 2 bases and the J segment 6 bases; nucleotides outside the gene matches: 6. The full variable domain, in which reference TRBV7-9 and TRBJ2-1 provide the parts outside the CDR3, is DTGVSQNPRHKITKRGQNVTFRCDPISEHNRLYWYRQTLGQGPEFLTYFQNEAQLEKSRLLSDRFSAERPKGSFSTLEIQRTEQGDSAMYLCASSLTGTRFNEQFFGPGTRLTVL.

The chain joins TRBV7-9 to TRBJ2-7; unclear D gene. The CDR3 has 12 residues. Germline values: CDR1 SEHNR, CDR2 FQNEAQ (reference sequence). The V end was cut by 0 bases, the J end by 2 bases, with 2 bases between. CDR3 protein: CASSLAAYEQYF. CDR3 DNA sequence: TGTGCCAGCAGCTTAGCCGCCTACGAGCAGTACTTC.

This CDR3 is CASSFGTAEAFF. The CDR3 coding sequence is TGTGCCAGCAGTTTCGGGACAGCTGAAGCTTTCTTT. V usage is TRBV2 and J usage is TRBJ1-1; 7 positions match TRBD1. V lost 5 bases, J lost 6 bases, and 3 bases stayed unmatched. This CDR3 spans 12 amino acids. Germline CDR1 reads SNHLY; CDR2 reads FYNNEI. The whole variable domain, filled in from reference TRBV2 and TRBJ1-1, reads EPEVTQTPSHQVTQMGQEVILRCVPISNHLYFYWYRQILGQKVEFLVSFYNNEISEKSEIFDDQFSVERPDGSNFTLKIRSTKLEDSAMYFCASSFGTAEAFFGQGTRLTVV.

The V call is TRBV6-5, the J call TRBJ1-2; 8 nucleotides match TRBD1. The CDR3 contains 14 residues. Germline V gene sequence: CDR1 MNHEY, CDR2 SVGAGI. V gave up 11 bases and J gave up 2 bases; unmatched junction bases: 10. The DNA of the CDR3 is TGTGCCGCGGTGGGGCAGGGGGCGAACTATGGCTACACCTTC. It translates to CAAVGQGANYGYTF.

The rearrangement uses TRBV3-1 (or the pseudogene TRBV3-2) and TRBJ2-3; 8 nucleotides align to TRBD1. V gave up 1 base and J gave up 3 bases; unmatched junction bases: 0. The CDR3 loop spans 14 amino acids. The germline V gene encodes CDR1 LGHDT and CDR2 YNNKEL (reference sequence). The CDR3 nucleotides read TGTGCCAGCAGCCAAGGACAGGGGACAGATACGCAGTATTTT. Translating it yields CASSQGQGTDTQYF.

V usage is TRBV28 and J usage is TRBJ1-3, with 7 bases matching TRBD1. Germline CDR1 MDHEN, CDR2 SYDVKM. The CDR3 consists of 17 residues. Trimming took 7 bases from V and 0 from J; bases not matched to a gene: 12. The CDR3 DNA follows: TGTGCCAGCACCACAGGGACAGCTAGCTTCTCTGGAAACACCATATATTTT. It yields the protein CASTTGTASFSGNTIYF.

This rearrangement joins TRBV5-6 to TRBJ1-3; TRBD1 matches 9 bases. Trimming took 4 bases from V and 2 from J; bases not matched to a gene: 4. There are 15 residues in the CDR3. The germline gives CDR1 SGHDT, CDR2 YYEEEE. The CDR3: CASSPRTGAGNTIYF. In DNA, the CDR3 is TGTGCCAGCAGCCCCCGGACAGGGGCTGGAAACACCATATATTTT.

This clone occurred once. This sequence joins TRBV12-5 and TRBJ1-4; D possibly corresponds to TRBD1 (6 bases). CDR3 size: 21 residues. CDR1 is LGHNT, CDR2 FRNRAP, per germline. Trimming pared 6 bases from V and 2 bases from J, leaving 31 bases between. CDR3 region: CASGFTYIRGGYGGTNEKLFF. CDR3 nucleotides: TGTGCTAGTGGGTTTACCTACATTCGTGGGGGCTATGGCGGGACTAATGAAAAACTGTTTTTT.

This sequence joins TRBV10-3 and TRBJ2-6, with D uncertain. Per the germline V gene, CDR1 is ENHRY and CDR2 is SYGVKD. V lost 8 bases to trimming and J lost 0 bases, with 11 bases between them. This CDR3 region has 15 residues. The CDR3 sequence: CAIGPGISGANVLTF. CDR3 sequence (DNA): TGTGCCATCGGTCCGGGTATCTCTGGGGCCAACGTCCTGACTTTC.

CDR3 nucleotides: TGCGCCAGCAGAAGACTCCTAGGCGGGACAGATACGCAGTATTTT. It codes for CASRRLLGGTDTQYF. The rearrangement uses TRBV5-1 and TRBJ2-3; TRBD2 is a possible D gene (5 bases). Germline values: CDR1 SGHRS, CDR2 YFSETQ. V gave up 5 bases and J gave up 3 bases, with 16 bases separating them. This CDR3 comprises 15 residues.

The chain couples TRBV28 to TRBJ1-5; 9 bases map to TRBD1. CDR1 and CDR2 (germline): MDHEN, SYDVKM. V shed 5 bases, J shed 7 bases, and the junction held 9 bases outside the gene matches. CDR3 length: 15 amino acids. The CDR3 sequence: CASSVYRGLGQPQHF. The CDR3 DNA reads as TGTGCCAGCAGTGTGTACAGGGGGCTAGGGCAGCCCCAGCATTTT.

The chain employs TRBV5-1 and TRBJ1-5; D not resolved. The CDR3 length is 14 residues. Trimming pared 0 bases from V and 3 bases from J, leaving 7 bases between. Germline CDR1 reads SGHRS; CDR2 reads YFSETQ. CDR3 region: CASSLDSFNQPQHF. CDR3 nucleotide sequence: TGCGCCAGCAGCTTGGACAGCTTCAATCAGCCCCAGCATTTT.

J is TRBJ2-7 and V is TRBV7-9; TRBD2 agrees at 7 bases. V gave up 5 bases and J gave up 0 bases; unmatched junction bases: 16. Germline CDR1 and CDR2: SEHNR and FQNEAQ (reference sequence). The CDR3 is made up of 18 amino acids. Here the CDR3 DNA reads TGTGCCAGCAGCCAGCGGGGATTGAGGACCGAGAGCTCCTACGAGCAGTACTTC. Translating it yields CASSQRGLRTESSYEQYF.

The J gene is TRBJ1-4, the V gene TRBV4-1; D is unclear. The germline gives CDR1 MGHRA, CDR2 YSYEKL. The CDR3 is made up of 15 amino acids. Trimming removed 3 bases at V and 4 bases at J, with 12 bases between. CDR3 in DNA: TGCGCCAGCAGCCAGACCTTCGGGATTAATGAAAAACTGTTTTTT. This gives the protein CASSQTFGINEKLFF.

This clone was observed a few times. Other DNA sequences in this specimen translate into the identical CDR3. This rearrangement joins TRBV11-2 to TRBJ1-5; no firm D call. Trimming took off 1 base at V and 3 bases at J, with 10 bases between the two ends. CDR3 length equals 15 residues. Germline V gene sequence: CDR1 SGHAT, CDR2 FQNNGV. CDR3 DNA sequence: TGTGCCAGCAGCTTAGGGCCCGGGGACAATCAGCCCCAGCATTTT. It encodes CASSLGPGDNQPQHF.